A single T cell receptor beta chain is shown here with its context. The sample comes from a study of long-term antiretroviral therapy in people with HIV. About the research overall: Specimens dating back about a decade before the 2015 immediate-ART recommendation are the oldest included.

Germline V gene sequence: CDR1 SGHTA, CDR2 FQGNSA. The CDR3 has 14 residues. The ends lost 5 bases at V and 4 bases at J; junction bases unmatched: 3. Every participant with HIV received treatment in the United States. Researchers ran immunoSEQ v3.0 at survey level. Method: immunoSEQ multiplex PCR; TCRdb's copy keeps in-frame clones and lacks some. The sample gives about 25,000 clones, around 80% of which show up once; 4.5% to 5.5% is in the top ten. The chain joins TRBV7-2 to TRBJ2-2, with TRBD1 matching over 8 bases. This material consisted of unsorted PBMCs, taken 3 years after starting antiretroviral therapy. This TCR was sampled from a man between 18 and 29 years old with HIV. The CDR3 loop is CASSTDRVTGELFF. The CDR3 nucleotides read TGTGCCAGCAGCACGGACAGGGTCACCGGGGAGCTGTTTTTT.